The 16 T cell receptor beta chains in this list originate from one sample, sequenced in a study of cytomegalovirus exposure and HLA in healthy donors. The protocol was immunoSEQ multiplex PCR, while the TCRdb copy is restricted to in-frame clones and leaves out a portion. The table records 89,000 or so clones, approximately 93% of them present only once. The material sequenced was PBMCs. The source of these receptors is a woman between 25 and 40 years old in good health and CMV-seropositive.

This clone was recorded only once. The chain carries TRBV28 and TRBJ2-3; 7 positions match TRBD2. Germline CDR1 reads MDHEN; CDR2 reads SYDVKM. The CDR3 is made up of 14 amino acids. Losses at the gene ends were 5 bases for V and 8 bases for J; bases not matched to a gene: 10. CDR3 sequence: CASSTVAGYATQYF. In nucleotides, the CDR3 is TGTGCCAGCAGTACGGTAGCGGGTTACGCTACGCAGTATTTT. The full variable domain, its missing parts supplied by reference TRBV28 and TRBJ2-3, is DVKVTQSSRYLVKRTGEKVFLECVQDMDHENMFWYRQDPGLGLRLIYFSYDVKMKEKGDIPEGYSVSREKKERFSLILESASTNQTSMYLCASSTVAGYATQYFGPGTRLTVL.

The rearrangement uses TRBV7-2 and TRBJ2-1, with D tentatively TRBD2 (6 bases). Trimming took 1 base from V and 3 from J, leaving 13 bases between them. Germline CDR1 is SGHTA and CDR2 is FQGNSA. CDR3 length: 16 residues. The CDR3 DNA reads as TGTGCCAGCAGCTTAGTCGTCGGGAGTAGCTACAATGAGCAGTTCTTC. This sequence encodes CASSLVVGSSYNEQFF.

The rearrangement uses TRBV6-6 and TRBJ2-7; 7 nucleotides agree with TRBD2. CDR3 length: 13 amino acids. The ends lost 4 bases at V and 2 bases at J; junction bases unmatched: 2. Germline assignment: CDR1 MNHNY and CDR2 SVGAGI (reference sequence). DNA of the CDR3: TGTGCCAGCAGTTTGGGAGGGCCCTACGAGCAGTACTTC. This encodes CASSLGGPYEQYF.

The chain recombines TRBV5-4 with TRBJ1-2; 9 bases line up with TRBD1. J was trimmed by 2 bases and V by 4 bases; bases with no gene match: 9. Germline values: CDR1 SGHNT, CDR2 YYREEE (reference sequence). This CDR3 contains 16 residues. The CDR3 DNA reads as TGTGCCAGCAGCCCGCCCTACAGGGGGCTAAACTATGGCTACACCTTC. This sequence encodes CASSPPYRGLNYGYTF.

This chain links TRBV30 with TRBJ2-3, with TRBD2 matching over 14 bases. Trimming took 5 bases from V and 2 from J; bases not matched to a gene: 12. CDR3 size: 18 residues. Germline V gives CDR1 GTSNPN, CDR2 SVGIG (reference sequence). The CDR3 nucleotides read TGTGCCTGGCTCGCAGGGCGACTAGCGGGAGGGCCCACAGATACGCAGTATTTT. Protein: CAWLAGRLAGGPTDTQYF.

The chain employs TRBV29-1 and TRBJ2-6, with D perhaps matching TRBD1 (6 bases). CDR1 and CDR2 (germline): SQVTM, ANQGSEA. CDR3 size: 15 residues. Trimming stripped 5 bases from V and 0 bases from J, with 11 bases between. The CDR3 reads CSVSTGSSGANVLTF. CDR3 in DNA: TGCAGCGTTTCCACAGGGAGCTCTGGGGCCAACGTCCTGACTTTC.

This chain connects TRBV7-2 to TRBJ2-2, with D maybe TRBD1 (6 bases). This CDR3 contains 16 residues. The germline V and J ends were trimmed by 0 bases and 2 bases, with 10 bases remaining between them. Germline V gene sequence: CDR1 SGHTA, CDR2 FQGNSA. CDR3 in amino acids: CASSLALGANTGELFF. As DNA, the CDR3 is TGTGCCAGCAGCTTAGCGCTGGGGGCAAACACCGGGGAGCTGTTTTTT. Looking up the rest from reference TRBV7-2 and TRBJ2-2 gives the full variable domain: GAGVSQSPSNKVTEKGKDVELRCDPISGHTALYWYRQSLGQGLEFLIYFQGNSAPDKSGLPSDRFSAERTGGSVSTLTIQRTQQEDSAVYLCASSLALGANTGELFFGEGSRLTVL.

The chain has TRBV11-2 and TRBJ2-7; TRBD1 might be the D (5 bases). Germline V gene data show CDR1 as SGHAT and CDR2 as FQNNGV. Between the trimmed V and J ends, which lost 9 bases and 1 base, there was a span of 25 bases. CDR3 length: 17 residues. CDR3 sequence (DNA): TGTGCCAGTGCCAGCAGGGTCTTTGTTCCCTCTTCCTACGAGCAGTACTTC. Protein product: CASASRVFVPSSYEQYF.

This sequence joins TRBV28 and TRBJ1-4, with D unclear. The CDR3 has 15 residues. Germline V gene lookup returns CDR1 MDHEN and CDR2 SYDVKM. The V end lost 2 bases, the J end lost 7 bases, and 14 bases lay between the germline ends. The CDR3 nucleotides read TGTGCCAGCAGTTTACAGCTTGGGCCCGGTGAAAAACTGTTTTTT. The encoded protein is CASSLQLGPGEKLFF.

The chain combines TRBV2 with TRBJ2-7, with 9 nucleotides matching TRBD1. The CDR3 is 15 residues long. CDR1 and CDR2 from the germline V gene are SNHLY and FYNNEI. J lost 4 bases, V lost 6 bases, and 10 bases had no gene match. The CDR3 region is CASRVGTGGGYEQYF. DNA for the CDR3: TGTGCCAGCAGAGTGGGCACAGGGGGCGGTTACGAGCAGTACTTC.

The CDR3 is CASSSTGVSGANVLTF. In DNA, the CDR3 is TGTGCCAGCAGCTCTACAGGGGTCTCTGGGGCCAACGTCCTGACTTTC. The chain links TRBV11-2 to TRBJ2-6; 7 bases map to TRBD1. Germline CDR1 is SGHAT and CDR2 is FQNNGV. This CDR3 has 16 amino acids. The V and J ends lost 4 bases and 0 bases, in that order; junction bases with no gene match: 3.

Concerning this clone: No conserved phenylalanine or tryptophan is present at the end of the CDR3, so a read error is the likely explanation. The genes are TRBV5-1 and TRBJ2-7; 11 bases line up with TRBD2. Germline V gene data show CDR1 as SGHRS and CDR2 as YFSETQ. The V segment lost 8 bases and the J segment 5 bases; nucleotides outside the gene matches: 24. The CDR3 contains 19 residues. The DNA for the CDR3 is TGCGCCAGTACACGAGTCCCGGAACTAGCGGGAGCGAAGGAAGACGAGCAGTACCTC. Translation: CASTRVPELAGAKEDEQYL.

This sequence joins TRBV14 and TRBJ2-7; 12 nucleotides agree with TRBD1. Trimming removed 4 bases from V and 6 bases from J; junction bases left unmatched: 10. From germline, CDR1 is SGHDN and CDR2 FVKESK. The CDR3 covers 16 residues. The CDR3 DNA is TGTGCCAGCAGCCTGAGAACCGGGACAGGGGGCATCGAGCAGTACTTC. It encodes CASSLRTGTGGIEQYF.

J is TRBJ1-4 and V is TRBV19; TRBD1 matches at 8 bases. CDR1 LNHDA and CDR2 SQIVND come from the germline V gene (reference sequence). The junction had 11 bases not matched to a gene; V was cut back by 3 bases and J by 8 bases. The CDR3 has 16 residues. The CDR3 DNA is TGTGCCAGTAGTATGTCGGCCCAGGGGGCGAGGGAAAAACTGTTTTTT. Encoded protein: CASSMSAQGAREKLFF.

The chain employs TRBV5-3 and TRBJ2-1; D may be TRBD1 (6 bases). TRBV5-3 is treated as an ORF (open reading frame) with a function not yet certain. The V and J ends lost 10 bases and 5 bases respectively, with 22 bases between them. CDR3 length equals 15 residues. The CDR3 spells CAGAGVSEKNNEQFF. As DNA, the CDR3 is TGTGCCGGGGCAGGGGTTTCGGAGAAAAACAATGAGCAGTTCTTC.

V is TRBV29-1 and J is TRBJ1-2; 9 bases are shared with TRBD1. J lost 6 bases, V lost 5 bases, and 10 bases had no gene match. There are 14 residues in the CDR3. The V gene's germline CDR1 is SQVTM and CDR2 ANQGSEA. CDR3: CSVLNSQGADGYTF. The DNA for the CDR3 is TGCAGCGTTCTAAACTCACAGGGGGCGGATGGCTACACCTTC.